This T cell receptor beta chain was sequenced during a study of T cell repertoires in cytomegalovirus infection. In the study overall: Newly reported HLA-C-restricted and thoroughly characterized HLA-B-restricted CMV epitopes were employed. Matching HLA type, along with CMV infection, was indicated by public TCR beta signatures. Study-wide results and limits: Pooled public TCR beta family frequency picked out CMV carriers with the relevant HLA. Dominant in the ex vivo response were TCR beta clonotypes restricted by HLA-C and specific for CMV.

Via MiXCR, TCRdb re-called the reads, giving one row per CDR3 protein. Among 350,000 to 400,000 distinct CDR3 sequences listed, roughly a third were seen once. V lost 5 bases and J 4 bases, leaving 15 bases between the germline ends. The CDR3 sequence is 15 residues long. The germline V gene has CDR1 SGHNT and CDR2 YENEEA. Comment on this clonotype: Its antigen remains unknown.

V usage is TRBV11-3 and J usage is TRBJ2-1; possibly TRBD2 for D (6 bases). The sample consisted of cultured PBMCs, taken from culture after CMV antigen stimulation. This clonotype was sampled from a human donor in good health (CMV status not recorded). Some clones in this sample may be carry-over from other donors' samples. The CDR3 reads CASSLIGLPYNEQFF. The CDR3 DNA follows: TGTGCCAGCAGCCTTATTGGACTACCTTACAATGAGCAGTTCTTC.